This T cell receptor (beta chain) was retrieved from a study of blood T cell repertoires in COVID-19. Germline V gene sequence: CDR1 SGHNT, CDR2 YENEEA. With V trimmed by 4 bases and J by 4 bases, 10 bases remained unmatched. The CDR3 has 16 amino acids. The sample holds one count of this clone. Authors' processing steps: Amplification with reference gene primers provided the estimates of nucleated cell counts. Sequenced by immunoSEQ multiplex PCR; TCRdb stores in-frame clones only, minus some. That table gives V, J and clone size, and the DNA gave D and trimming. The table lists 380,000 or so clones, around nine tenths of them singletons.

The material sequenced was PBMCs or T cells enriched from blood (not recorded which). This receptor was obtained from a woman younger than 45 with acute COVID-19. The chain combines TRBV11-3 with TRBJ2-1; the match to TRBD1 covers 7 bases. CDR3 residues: CASSSEGTVPYNEQFF. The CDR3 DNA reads TGTGCCAGCAGCTCGGAAGGGACAGTTCCTTACAATGAGCAGTTCTTC.